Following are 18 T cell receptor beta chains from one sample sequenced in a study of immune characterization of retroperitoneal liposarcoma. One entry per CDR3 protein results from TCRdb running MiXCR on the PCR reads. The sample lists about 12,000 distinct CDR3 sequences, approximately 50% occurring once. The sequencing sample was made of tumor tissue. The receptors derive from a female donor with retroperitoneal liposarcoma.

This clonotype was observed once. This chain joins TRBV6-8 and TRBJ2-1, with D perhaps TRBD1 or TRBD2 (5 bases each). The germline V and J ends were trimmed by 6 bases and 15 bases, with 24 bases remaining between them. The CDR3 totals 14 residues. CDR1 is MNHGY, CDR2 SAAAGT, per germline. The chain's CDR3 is CASRPGPPEGRRFF. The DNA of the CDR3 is TGTGCCAGCAGACCGGGACCTCCGGAAGGAAGGCGGTTCTTC.

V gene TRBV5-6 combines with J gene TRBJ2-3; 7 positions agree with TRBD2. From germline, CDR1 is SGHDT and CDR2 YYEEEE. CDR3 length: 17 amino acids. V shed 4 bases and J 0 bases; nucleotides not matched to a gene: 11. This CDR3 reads CASSASVLAKSTDTQYF. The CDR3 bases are TGTGCCAGCAGCGCCTCCGTACTAGCGAAAAGCACAGATACGCAGTATTTT.

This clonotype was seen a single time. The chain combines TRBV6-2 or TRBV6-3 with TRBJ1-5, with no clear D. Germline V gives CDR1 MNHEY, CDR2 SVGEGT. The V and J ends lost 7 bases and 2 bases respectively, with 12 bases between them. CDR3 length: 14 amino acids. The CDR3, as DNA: TGTGCCAGCACCAAGGCCGGACGCAATCAGCCCCAGCATTTT. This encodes CASTKAGRNQPQHF.

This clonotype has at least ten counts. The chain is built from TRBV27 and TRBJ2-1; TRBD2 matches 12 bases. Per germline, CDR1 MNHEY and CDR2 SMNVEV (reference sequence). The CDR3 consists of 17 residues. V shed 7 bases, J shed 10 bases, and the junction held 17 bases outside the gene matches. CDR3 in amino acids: CASTQTGLAGKSYEQFF. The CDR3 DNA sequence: TGTGCCAGCACCCAAACTGGACTAGCGGGGAAAAGTTACGAGCAGTTCTTC.

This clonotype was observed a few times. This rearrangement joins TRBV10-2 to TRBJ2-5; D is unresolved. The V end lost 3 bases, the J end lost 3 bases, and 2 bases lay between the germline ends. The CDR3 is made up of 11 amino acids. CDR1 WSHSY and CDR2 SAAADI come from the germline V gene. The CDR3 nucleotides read TGCGCCAGCAGTGAAAAAGAGACCCAGTACTTC. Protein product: CASSEKETQYF.

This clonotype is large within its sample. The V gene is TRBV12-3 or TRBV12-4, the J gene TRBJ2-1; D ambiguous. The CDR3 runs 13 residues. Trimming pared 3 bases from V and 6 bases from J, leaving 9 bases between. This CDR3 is CASSFLRSNEQFF. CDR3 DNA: TGTGCCAGCAGTTTTCTTAGGAGCAATGAGCAGTTCTTC.

The CDR3 nucleotides read TGTGCCAGCAGTGATTGGGCCCTGAGCTCCTACAATGAGCAGTTCTTC. Translating gives CASSDWALSSYNEQFF. V is TRBV6-1 and J is TRBJ2-1; no reliable D call. Germline CDR1 reads MNHNS; CDR2 reads SASEGT. The CDR3 totals 16 residues. V was clipped by 3 bases and J by 0 bases, with 12 bases between them.

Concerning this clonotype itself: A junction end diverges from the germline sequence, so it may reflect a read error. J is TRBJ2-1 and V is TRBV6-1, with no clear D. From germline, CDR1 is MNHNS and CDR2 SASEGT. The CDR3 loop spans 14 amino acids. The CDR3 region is CASSPRRNYHEQFF. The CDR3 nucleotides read TGTGCCAGCAGTCCTCGCCGAAACTACCATGAGCAGTTCTTC.

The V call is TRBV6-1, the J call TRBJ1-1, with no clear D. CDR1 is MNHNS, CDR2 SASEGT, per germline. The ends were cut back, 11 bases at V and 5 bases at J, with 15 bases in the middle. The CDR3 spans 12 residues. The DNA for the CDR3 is TGTGCCTGCCAGCACCCTGCAACTGAAGCTTTCTTT. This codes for CACQHPATEAFF.

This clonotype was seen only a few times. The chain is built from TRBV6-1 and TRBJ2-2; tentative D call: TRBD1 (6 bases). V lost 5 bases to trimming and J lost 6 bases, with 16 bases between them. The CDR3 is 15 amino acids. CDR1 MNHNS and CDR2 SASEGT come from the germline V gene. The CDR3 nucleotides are TGTGCCAGCAGTCCAGAAGGTGGGGGCCCCGGGGAGCTGTTTTTT. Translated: CASSPEGGGPGELFF.

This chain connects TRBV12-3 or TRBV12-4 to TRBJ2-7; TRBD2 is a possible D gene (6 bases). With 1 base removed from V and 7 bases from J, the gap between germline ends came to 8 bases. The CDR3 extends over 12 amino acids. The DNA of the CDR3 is TGTGCCAGCAGTTTAGGGGGGGTTGAGCAGTACTTC. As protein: CASSLGGVEQYF.

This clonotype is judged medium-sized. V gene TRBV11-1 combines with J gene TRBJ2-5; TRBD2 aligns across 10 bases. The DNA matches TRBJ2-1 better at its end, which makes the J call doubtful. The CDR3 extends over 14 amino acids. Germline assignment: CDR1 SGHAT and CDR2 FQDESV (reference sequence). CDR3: CASSLNGLAGAQFF. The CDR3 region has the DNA TGTGCCAGCAGCTTAAATGGGCTAGCGGGAGCCCAGTTCTTC.

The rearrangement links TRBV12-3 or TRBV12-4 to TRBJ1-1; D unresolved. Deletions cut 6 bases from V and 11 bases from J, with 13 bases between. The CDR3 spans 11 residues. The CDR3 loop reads CASSHGSMAFF. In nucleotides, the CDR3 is TGTGCCAGCAGCCATGGGAGTATGGCTTTCTTT.

CDR3 residues: CASSPSNYNEQFF. CDR3 nucleotides: TGTGCCAGCAGTCCTAGTAATTACAATGAGCAGTTCTTC. The V call is TRBV27, the J call TRBJ2-1; D uncertain. This CDR3 spans 13 amino acids. CDR1 is MNHEY, CDR2 SMNVEV, per germline (reference sequence). The V and J ends lost 5 bases and 4 bases respectively, with 9 bases between them.

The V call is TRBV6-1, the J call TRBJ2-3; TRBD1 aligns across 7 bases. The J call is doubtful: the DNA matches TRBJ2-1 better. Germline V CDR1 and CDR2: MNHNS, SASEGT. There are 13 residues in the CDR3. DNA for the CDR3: TGTGCCAGCACTAGACAGGGAAGGGAGACCCAGTTCTTC. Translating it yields CASTRQGRETQFF.

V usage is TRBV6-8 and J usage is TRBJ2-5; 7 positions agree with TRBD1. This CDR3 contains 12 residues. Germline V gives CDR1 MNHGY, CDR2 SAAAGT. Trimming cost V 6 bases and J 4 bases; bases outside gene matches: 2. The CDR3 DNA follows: TGTGCCAGCAGGACAGGGTCAGAGACCCAGTACTTC. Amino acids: CASRTGSETQYF.

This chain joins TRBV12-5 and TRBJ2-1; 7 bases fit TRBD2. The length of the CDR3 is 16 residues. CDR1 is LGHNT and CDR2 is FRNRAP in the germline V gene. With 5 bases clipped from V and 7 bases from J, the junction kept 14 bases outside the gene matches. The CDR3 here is CASGRGRESPGNEQFF. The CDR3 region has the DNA TGTGCTAGTGGTCGAGGGCGGGAGAGTCCCGGTAATGAGCAGTTCTTC.

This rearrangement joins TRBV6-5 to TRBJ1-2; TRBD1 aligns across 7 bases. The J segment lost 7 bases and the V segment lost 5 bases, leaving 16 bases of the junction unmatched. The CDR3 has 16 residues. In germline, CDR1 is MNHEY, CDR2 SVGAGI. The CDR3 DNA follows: TGTGCCAGCAGTCGCCTAGGGACAGCGGCGGGGACTGGCTACACCTTC. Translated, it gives CASSRLGTAAGTGYTF.